This TCR beta chain was identified during a study of T cell responses to AZD1222 COVID-19 vaccine. Germline assignment: CDR1 SGDLS and CDR2 YYNGEE. CDR3 length: 13 amino acids. V was clipped by 5 bases and J by 4 bases, with 12 bases between them. Assay: immunoSEQ multiplex PCR; the TCRdb copy retains only in-frame clones and omits some. The table includes about 150,000 clones, over 85% detected once. This clone has only one observation. This TCR derives from an adult in good health. The specimen comprised peripheral blood, sampled on day 0 of AZD1222 vaccination. The chain recombines TRBV9 with TRBJ1-2; D is unresolved. Here the CDR3 reads CASSTGSGYGYTF. The CDR3 DNA follows: TGTGCCAGCAGTACGGGGTCGGGCTATGGCTACACCTTC.